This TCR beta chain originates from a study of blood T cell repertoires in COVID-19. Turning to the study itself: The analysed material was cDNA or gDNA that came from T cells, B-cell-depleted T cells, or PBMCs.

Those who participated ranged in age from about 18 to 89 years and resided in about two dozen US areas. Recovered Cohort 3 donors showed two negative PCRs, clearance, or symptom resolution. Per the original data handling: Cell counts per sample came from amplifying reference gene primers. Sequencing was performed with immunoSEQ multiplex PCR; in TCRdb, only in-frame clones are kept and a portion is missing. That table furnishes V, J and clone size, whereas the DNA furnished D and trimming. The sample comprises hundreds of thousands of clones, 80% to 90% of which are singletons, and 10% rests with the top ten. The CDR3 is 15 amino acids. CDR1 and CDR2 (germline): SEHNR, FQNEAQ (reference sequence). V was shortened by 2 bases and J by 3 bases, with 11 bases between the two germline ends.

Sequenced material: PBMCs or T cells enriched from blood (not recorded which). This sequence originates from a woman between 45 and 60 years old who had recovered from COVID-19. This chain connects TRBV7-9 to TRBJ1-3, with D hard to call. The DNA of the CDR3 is TGTGCCAGCAGCTTAATATCAGTCAGTGGAAACACCATATATTTT. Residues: CASSLISVSGNTIYF. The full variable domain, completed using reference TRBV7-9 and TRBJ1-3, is DTGVSQNPRHKITKRGQNVTFRCDPISEHNRLYWYRQTLGQGPEFLTYFQNEAQLEKSRLLSDRFSAERPKGSFSTLEIQRTEQGDSAMYLCASSLISVSGNTIYFGEGSWLTVV.